This T cell receptor beta chain was sequenced in a study of graft-versus-host responses after intestinal transplantation. Overall study context: Among the recipients, all got anti-thymocyte globulin induction and then tacrolimus and steroids for around 3 years. Whole-study results and caveats: There were GvH clones found in recipient marrow, and some of them appeared first in ileum or blood. Individuals carrying graft-donor T cell macrochimerism showed high graft-versus-host to host-versus-graft clonal ratios in allografts.

CDR1 and CDR2 from the germline V gene are MDHEN and SYDVKM. The CDR3 consists of 14 residues. The V and J ends lost 4 bases and 3 bases respectively, with 13 bases between them. A note on this clone: Its antigen remains unidentified.

Sequencing was performed with immunoSEQ multiplex PCR; in TCRdb, only in-frame clones are kept and a portion is missing. Here the sample spans some 45,000 clones, roughly nine tenths being singletons. Sample: PBMCs, taken 524 days after transplant. The TCR comes from a human patient who received an intestinal transplant, so some T cells may come from the graft donor. The chain joins TRBV28 to TRBJ2-7, with a possible D match to TRBD1 (5 bases). The CDR3 is CASSWGTVNYEQYF. The CDR3 region has the DNA TGTGCCAGCAGTTGGGGCACGGTGAACTACGAGCAGTACTTC.